This TCR beta chain was observed in a study of shared clonotypes between healthy human individuals. CDR1 and CDR2 (germline): LGHNA, YNFKEQ. V trimming: 1 base; J trimming: 2 bases; junction bases outside the gene matches: 4. The CDR3 covers 15 residues. Sorted-subset replicate PCRs used about 200 ng DNA, 25,000 to 30,000 T cell genomes. Some clones are missing from TCRdb's copy, which holds only in-frame ones; the method was immunoSEQ multiplex PCR. The data hold around 720,000 clones, with approximately 73% observed a single time. Study findings and constraints: When compared with the clonotypes that were shared by all four sorted-subset donors, the non-shared clonotypes turned out to have lower generation probabilities. Incomplete sequencing of sorted subsets was indicated by rarefaction despite large depth. Generally, naive subsets (rather than memory subsets) showed larger estimated richness.

Comments on this clone: Antigen specificity is unknown.

Sequencing was done on a sample of memory CD4+ T cells sorted from blood. The sample's subset: CD45RA-negative fraction. This chain uses TRBV4-2 with TRBJ2-7; TRBD2 aligns across 8 bases. This receptor was obtained from a young woman in good health. The DNA for the CDR3 is TGTGCCAGCAGCCAAGTACTAGCGGAAGCCTACGAGCAGTACTTC. Protein sequence: CASSQVLAEAYEQYF.